This is a list of T cell receptor beta chains from one sample in a study of blood T cells in healthy people across ages. Each CDR3 protein is one row after TCRdb ran MiXCR on the 5' RACE reads. The sample includes around 520,000 distinct CDR3 sequences, about 28% of them seen just once. The sample also formed part of further work on T cells of mothers and their children.

The sequenced material came from blood. These receptors all come from a boy aged 2 to 10 in good health. Each CDR3 is given with its conserved first and last residue. The order of the fields is CDR3 DNA, CDR3 protein, V gene, J gene, D gene, clone size. A D gene is named only where the DNA matches it firmly. Size is omitted from some rows. Given values are once, few, many or a class for expanded clones.

cdr3_nt: TGTGCCACCAGCAGAGCGAGGGTTCTGGATTCACCCCTCCACTTT
cdr3_aa: CATSRARVLDSPLHF
v_call: TRBV15
j_call: TRBJ1-6
d_call: NA
clone_size: few

cdr3_nt: TGCAGTGCTACCGGGGGGGAGTACGAGCAGTACTTC
cdr3_aa: CSATGGEYEQYF
v_call: TRBV20-1
j_call: TRBJ2-7
d_call: TRBD2
clone_size: few

cdr3_nt: TGTGCCAGCAGTGAAGTCCGCTCTGGGGCCAACGTCCTGACTTTC
cdr3_aa: CASSEVRSGANVLTF
v_call: TRBV2
j_call: TRBJ2-6
d_call: NA
clone_size: few

cdr3_nt: TGTGCCAGCAGCTATGGACAGACCGGGGAGCTGTTTTTT
cdr3_aa: CASSYGQTGELFF
v_call: TRBV11-2
j_call: TRBJ2-2
d_call: NA
clone_size: NA

cdr3_nt: TGCGCCAGCGCCTTCACCCTGGGTGAGACCCAGTACTTC
cdr3_aa: CASAFTLGETQYF
v_call: TRBV4-1
j_call: TRBJ2-5
d_call: NA
clone_size: NA

cdr3_nt: TGTGCCAGCAGCTTGGGGACTAGCACAGATACGCAGTATTTT
cdr3_aa: CASSLGTSTDTQYF
v_call: TRBV5-6
j_call: TRBJ2-3
d_call: NA
clone_size: many

cdr3_nt: TGTGCCAGCTCCCACAGGGACAGTGAGGAAAAACTGTTTTTT
cdr3_aa: CASSHRDSEEKLFF
v_call: TRBV18
j_call: TRBJ1-4
d_call: TRBD1
clone_size: few

cdr3_nt: TGTGCCAGCAGCTCCACCGGGACAGGGGGCGTAGAGGAGCAGTTCTTC
cdr3_aa: CASSSTGTGGVEEQFF
v_call: TRBV7-9
j_call: TRBJ2-1
d_call: TRBD1
clone_size: once

cdr3_nt: TGTGCCAGCAGCCCACGGGGCGCGTCAGAGACCCAGTACTTC
cdr3_aa: CASSPRGASETQYF
v_call: TRBV7-9
j_call: TRBJ2-5
d_call: NA
clone_size: NA

cdr3_nt: TGTGCCAGCAGCTTAGGAGGACAGGGCTACTTC
cdr3_aa: CASSLGGQGYF
v_call: TRBV7-9
j_call: TRBJ2-7
d_call: TRBD1
clone_size: NA

cdr3_nt: TGCAGCGTTGATTCCGGGAGGGGGAACACCGGGGAGCTGTTTTTT
cdr3_aa: CSVDSGRGNTGELFF
v_call: TRBV29-1
j_call: TRBJ2-2
d_call: TRBD2
clone_size: NA

cdr3_nt: TGTGCCAGCAGACGGGACAGGGTCCGCAATGAGCAGTTCTTC
cdr3_aa: CASRRDRVRNEQFF
v_call: TRBV6-1
j_call: TRBJ2-1
d_call: TRBD1
clone_size: few

cdr3_nt: TGCGCCAGCAGCCCCGGTGCCGGGGGCGAGCAGTACTTC
cdr3_aa: CASSPGAGGEQYF
v_call: TRBV5-1
j_call: TRBJ2-7
d_call: NA
clone_size: NA

cdr3_nt: TGCAGCGTTGAGGGGCGGGTGTCCTACAATGAGCAGTTCTTC
cdr3_aa: CSVEGRVSYNEQFF
v_call: TRBV29-1
j_call: TRBJ2-1
d_call: NA
clone_size: NA

cdr3_nt: TGTGCCAGCAGCCCCCGAGTGAGCTACACCTTC
cdr3_aa: CASSPRVSYTF
v_call: TRBV21-1
j_call: TRBJ1-2
d_call: NA
clone_size: few

cdr3_nt: TGTGCCATCGGCTCGGACAGCCTATCTGGAAACACCATATATTTT
cdr3_aa: CAIGSDSLSGNTIYF
v_call: TRBV10-3
j_call: TRBJ1-3
d_call: NA
clone_size: few

cdr3_nt: TGTGCCAGCAGTTTACAGGGTACCGAAAACATTCAGTACTTC
cdr3_aa: CASSLQGTENIQYF
v_call: TRBV27
j_call: TRBJ2-4
d_call: NA
clone_size: NA

cdr3_nt: TGTGCCAGTAGCCCCGTGGCCAGCGTCTGGGGAGAGACCCAGTACTTC
cdr3_aa: CASSPVASVWGETQYF
v_call: TRBV19
j_call: TRBJ2-5
d_call: NA
clone_size: NA

cdr3_nt: TGTGCCTGGAGGGGGGACAGACTCTACGAGCAGTACTTC
cdr3_aa: CAWRGDRLYEQYF
v_call: TRBV30
j_call: TRBJ2-7
d_call: TRBD1
clone_size: NA

cdr3_nt: TGCGCCAGCAGCCCCGACACAGGGGCGGGCGGCTACACCTTC
cdr3_aa: CASSPDTGAGGYTF
v_call: TRBV5-1
j_call: TRBJ1-2
d_call: TRBD1
clone_size: many

cdr3_nt: TGTGCCAGCAGCCCATCCGACCCCCTAGCGGGAGGGCCGGGCTACGAGCAGTACTTC
cdr3_aa: CASSPSDPLAGGPGYEQYF
v_call: TRBV7-2
j_call: TRBJ2-7
d_call: TRBD2
clone_size: NA

cdr3_nt: TGTGCCAGCCAGGGGCCGGTCAACAATGAGCAGTTCTTC
cdr3_aa: CASQGPVNNEQFF
v_call: TRBV4-2
j_call: TRBJ2-1
d_call: NA
clone_size: NA

cdr3_nt: TGCGCCAGCAGCCAAGAACCTAGCGGGGGACCCCTGGATACGCAGTATTTT
cdr3_aa: CASSQEPSGGPLDTQYF
v_call: TRBV4-3
j_call: TRBJ2-3
d_call: TRBD2
clone_size: NA

cdr3_nt: TGTGCCAGCAGCCATACACTAGCGGGACAAGAGACCCAGTACTTC
cdr3_aa: CASSHTLAGQETQYF
v_call: TRBV3-1
j_call: TRBJ2-5
d_call: TRBD2
clone_size: few

cdr3_nt: TGTGCCAGCAGCATCCGGGCGGGGCCGAACGAGCAGTACTTC
cdr3_aa: CASSIRAGPNEQYF
v_call: TRBV12-3/TRBV12-4
j_call: TRBJ2-7
d_call: NA
clone_size: NA

cdr3_nt: TGTGCCAGCAGCTTAGACCAGGTTTCTACTGAAGCTTTCTTT
cdr3_aa: CASSLDQVSTEAFF
v_call: TRBV11-2
j_call: TRBJ1-1
d_call: NA
clone_size: NA

cdr3_nt: TGTGCCAGCAGTTACTCAGGCGGGAGTGGAAAGACCCAGTACTTC
cdr3_aa: CASSYSGGSGKTQYF
v_call: TRBV6-5
j_call: TRBJ2-5
d_call: TRBD2
clone_size: NA

cdr3_nt: TGTGCCACCACAAAGGGGTACGAGAACACTGAAGCTTTCTTT
cdr3_aa: CATTKGYENTEAFF
v_call: TRBV6-1
j_call: TRBJ1-1
d_call: NA
clone_size: few